Shown below are 3 T cell receptor beta chains from a single sample sequenced in a study of blood T cell repertoires in COVID-19. The method was immunoSEQ multiplex PCR; TCRdb's version includes in-frame clones alone and lacks a portion of them. The sample contains just under 150,000 clones, around 90% of which appear only once. The material sequenced was peripheral blood. These receptors all come from a human donor in a cohort sampled during active COVID-19.

The V call is TRBV11-2, the J call TRBJ1-2, with TRBD1 matching 7 bases. From germline, CDR1 is SGHAT and CDR2 FQNNGV. CDR3 length: 16 amino acids. The J segment lost 0 bases and the V segment lost 2 bases, leaving 6 bases of the junction unmatched. The CDR3 region is CASSLTGQDANYGYTF. In nucleotides, the CDR3 is TGTGCCAGCAGCTTAACAGGACAGGACGCTAACTATGGCTACACCTTC. Using reference TRBV11-2 and TRBJ1-2 for the parts outside the CDR3, the full variable domain is EAGVAQSPRYKIIEKRQSVAFWCNPISGHATLYWYQQILGQGPKLLIQFQNNGVVDDSQLPKDRFSAERLKGVDSTLKIQPAKLEDSAVYLCASSLTGQDANYGYTFGSGTRLTVV.

This sequence joins TRBV7-3 and TRBJ2-3, with 8 positions matching TRBD2. CDR1 is SGHTA, CDR2 FQGTGA, per germline. V was clipped by 11 bases and J by 4 bases; unmatched bases: 14. The CDR3 loop spans 15 amino acids. The CDR3 DNA sequence: TGTGCCTCTTCAATATTTCGGCGGGGGGCAGATACGCAGTATTTT. It specifies CASSIFRRGADTQYF.

The V gene is TRBV4-2, the J gene TRBJ2-2, with D tentatively TRBD2 (6 bases). The V gene lost 0 bases and the J gene lost 3 bases, with 11 bases spanning the gap. The CDR3 has 16 residues. From germline, CDR1 is LGHNA and CDR2 YNFKEQ. For the CDR3, the DNA is TGTGCCAGCAGCCAAGAACTAGCTCGGGACACCGGGGAGCTGTTTTTT. Its translation is CASSQELARDTGELFF.